Given below is one T cell receptor beta chain in context. Its antigen remains unidentified. V lost 3 bases to trimming and J lost 1 base; unmatched junction nucleotides: 10. This CDR3 has 17 amino acids. Germline V gives CDR1 SGHRS, CDR2 YFSETQ. The data derive from a study of cytotoxic CD8 clonotypes in ibrutinib-treated CLL. Study-level information: Across samples, productive templates numbered approximately 250,000 and productive rearrangements reached about 98,000 on average. Study results and limitations: Clonality increased at ibrutinib response, then returned toward baseline at progression. Sampling times differed between sustained-remission and progressing patients.

Assay used: immunoSEQ multiplex PCR; TCRdb lists only in-frame clones, some missing. This sample has about 160,000 clones, with around 80% found just once. The TCR sequence derives from a human donor with chronic lymphocytic leukemia. The material sequenced was PBMCs, taken after 24 months of ibrutinib treatment. The V gene is TRBV5-1, the J gene TRBJ2-3, with 8 bases that match TRBD2. This CDR3 reads CASSSSVAGGRTDTQYF. The CDR3 region has the DNA TGCGCCAGCAGCTCGTCTGTTGCGGGAGGACGCACAGATACGCAGTATTTT.